The 13 T cell receptor beta chains given below trace back to one sample, sequenced in a study of shared clonotypes between healthy human individuals. CD45RO-negative CD8 cells positively selected for CCR7 made up the naive population, which excluded terminally differentiated effector memory CD45RA+ cells. Method: immunoSEQ multiplex PCR; TCRdb's copy keeps in-frame clones and lacks some. The top ten clones hold approximately 0.1% of a sample with some 600,000 clones, around 96% of them seen once. Sequences were obtained from naive CD8+ T cells sorted from blood. The receptors were gathered from a woman aged 30 to 39 in good health.

V gene TRBV7-9 combines with J gene TRBJ1-1; D is undetermined. The V gene's germline CDR1 is SEHNR and CDR2 FQNEAQ (reference sequence). This CDR3 is 12 amino acids long. Trimming pared 3 bases from V and 2 bases from J, leaving 4 bases between. The CDR3 reads CASSFLNTEAFF. DNA for the CDR3: TGTGCCAGCAGCTTTCTTAACACTGAAGCTTTCTTT.

The gene calls are TRBV7-9 and TRBJ2-1; TRBD2 might be the D (6 bases). This CDR3 comprises 12 residues. V lost 9 bases, J lost 9 bases, and 15 bases lay in between. From germline, CDR1 is SEHNR and CDR2 FQNEAQ (reference sequence). Here the CDR3 reads CASSGLEGEQFF. In nucleotides, the CDR3 is TGTGCCAGTAGCGGCCTAGAGGGTGAGCAGTTCTTC.

CDR3 bases: TGTGCCAGCAGCTTACTAACTAGCGGGAGGTCGAGAGCGGAGACCCAGTACTTC. This gives the protein CASSLLTSGRSRAETQYF. V gene TRBV13 combines with J gene TRBJ2-5; 12 bases map to TRBD2. Germline V CDR1 and CDR2: PRHDT, FYEKMQ (reference sequence). The CDR3 contains 18 residues. After removal of 2 bases from V and 5 bases from J, the junction contained 12 bases not matched to a gene.

Worth noting for this clone: Other DNA sequences of this sample code for an identical CDR3. V gene TRBV28 combines with J gene TRBJ1-1; D not resolved. CDR3 length: 13 amino acids. Germline assignment: CDR1 MDHEN and CDR2 SYDVKM. V lost 2 bases and J lost 1, with 5 bases in between. CDR3 in amino acids: CASSLIGNTEAFF. The CDR3 DNA reads TGTGCCAGCAGTTTAATAGGGAACACTGAAGCTTTCTTT.

The V gene is TRBV19, the J gene TRBJ1-3; D is ambiguous. With 3 bases removed from V and 1 base from J, the gap between germline ends came to 7 bases. The CDR3 totals 14 residues. CDR1 LNHDA and CDR2 SQIVND come from the germline V gene (reference sequence). CDR3 DNA: TGTGCCAGTAGTATTAACATTTCTGGAAACACCATATATTTT. Its translation is CASSINISGNTIYF.

The V gene is TRBV5-4, the J gene TRBJ2-1; 12 nucleotides match TRBD2. Looked up from germline, CDR1 is SGHNT and CDR2 is YYREEE (reference sequence). The CDR3 sequence is 14 residues long. The V gene end was trimmed by 0 bases and the J gene end by 15 bases; junction bases not matched to a gene: 7. The CDR3 sequence: CASSLGGLAGLGFF. For the CDR3, the DNA is TGTGCCAGCAGCTTGGGTGGACTAGCGGGATTAGGGTTCTTC.

The chain recombines TRBV5-1 with TRBJ2-3; 12 bases map to TRBD2. This CDR3 has 17 residues. Germline trimming cut 4 bases from V and 5 bases from J; bases unmatched to any gene: 11. Germline CDR1 and CDR2: SGHRS and YFSETQ. CDR3 protein: CASSPTSSGRAQDTQYF. CDR3 in DNA: TGCGCCAGCAGCCCCACATCTAGCGGGAGGGCTCAAGATACGCAGTATTTT.

About this clone: Other DNA sequences in this sample translate to the same CDR3. This chain connects TRBV13 to TRBJ1-2; perhaps TRBD1 as D (6 bases). This CDR3 comprises 13 residues. Trimming cost V 5 bases and J 4 bases, with 11 bases left between them. Germline V CDR1 and CDR2: PRHDT, FYEKMQ (reference sequence). The CDR3 nucleotides read TGTGCCAGCAGCCAGGGGAGGGTCTATGGCTACACCTTC. Its translation is CASSQGRVYGYTF.

The gene calls are TRBV4-2 and TRBJ2-3, with D possibly TRBD2 on 6 matching bases. CDR1 and CDR2 (germline): LGHNA, YNFKEQ. The CDR3 is 18 amino acids. Trimming stripped 0 bases from V and 2 bases from J, with 18 bases between. The CDR3 DNA reads as TGTGCCAGCAGCCAAGAGAGCGGAGGGACCCTTCACACAGATACGCAGTATTTT. Translating it yields CASSQESGGTLHTDTQYF.

The chain carries TRBV28 and TRBJ2-5; TRBD2 matches 7 bases. The CDR3 runs 14 residues. The V gene end was trimmed by 6 bases and the J gene end by 0 bases; junction bases not matched to a gene: 4. Germline lookup yields CDR1 MDHEN and CDR2 SYDVKM. CDR3 region: CASRLTSYQETQYF. In nucleotides, the CDR3 is TGTGCCAGCAGGTTGACTAGCTACCAAGAGACCCAGTACTTC.

V is TRBV5-4 and J is TRBJ2-3, with D tentatively TRBD2 (6 bases). The germline gives CDR1 SGHNT, CDR2 YYREEE (reference sequence). Trimming took 4 bases from V and 6 from J, leaving 18 bases between them. The CDR3 covers 15 residues. CDR3 loop: CASSPIGTGSDTQYF. The CDR3 DNA follows: TGTGCCAGCAGCCCAATCGGGACTGGCAGTGATACGCAGTATTTT. Combining the CDR3 with reference TRBV5-4 and TRBJ2-3 gives the whole variable domain ETGVTQSPTHLIKTRGQQVTLRCSSQSGHNTVSWYQQALGQGPQFIFQYYREEENGRGNFPPRFSGLQFPNYSSELNVNALELDDSALYLCASSPIGTGSDTQYFGPGTRLTVL.

This clone has only a few counts. The J gene is TRBJ1-1, the V gene TRBV6-1; 7 bases are a match to TRBD1. J gave up 3 bases and V 6 bases, and 1 base lay outside the gene matches. The CDR3 spans 12 residues. The germline CDR1 and CDR2 sequences are MNHNS and SASEGT. DNA of the CDR3: TGTGCCAGCAGAGACAGGGACACTGAAGCTTTCTTT. It is translated as CASRDRDTEAFF.

The chain recombines TRBV29-1 with TRBJ1-1; no clear D. Germline V gene data show CDR1 as SQVTM and CDR2 as ANQGSEA. The CDR3 contains 13 residues. V lost 5 bases, J lost 0 bases, and 10 bases lay in between. CDR3 loop: CSVWGSLNTEAFF. Written as DNA, the CDR3 is TGCAGCGTTTGGGGATCGCTGAACACTGAAGCTTTCTTT.